A single sample gave rise to the 9 T cell receptor beta chains below, sequenced in a study of cytomegalovirus exposure and HLA in healthy donors. PCR primers comprised 60 Vbeta and 13 Jbeta primers. Sequenced by immunoSEQ multiplex PCR; TCRdb stores in-frame clones only, minus some. This table holds under 200,000 clones, around 85% found once. Sample: PBMCs. Receptors originate from a man over 45 in good health and CMV-seronegative.

V gene TRBV2 combines with J gene TRBJ2-3; 11 bases fit TRBD1. CDR3 size: 15 residues. Germline lookup yields CDR1 SNHLY and CDR2 FYNNEI. J was trimmed by 5 bases and V by 6 bases; bases with no gene match: 7. The CDR3 coding sequence is TGTGCCAGCAGCCGGACAGGGGGCGAGGGAGATACGCAGTATTTT. Its translation is CASSRTGGEGDTQYF. The whole variable domain, filled in from reference TRBV2 and TRBJ2-3, reads EPEVTQTPSHQVTQMGQEVILRCVPISNHLYFYWYRQILGQKVEFLVSFYNNEISEKSEIFDDQFSVERPDGSNFTLKIRSTKLEDSAMYFCASSRTGGEGDTQYFGPGTRLTVL.

The chain is built from TRBV5-4 and TRBJ1-4; 8 bases line up with TRBD1. Germline trimming cut 5 bases from V and 6 bases from J; bases unmatched to any gene: 9. CDR3 length equals 15 residues. The germline V gene encodes CDR1 SGHNT and CDR2 YYREEE (reference sequence). The CDR3 region has the DNA TGTGCCAGCAGTCAGGACAGGGCAGTTTATGAAAAACTGTTTTTT. Its translation: CASSQDRAVYEKLFF.

The chain has TRBV7-8 and TRBJ2-2; no reliable D call. CDR1 and CDR2 from the germline V gene are SGHVS and FQNEAQ. The CDR3 runs to 14 residues. V lost 1 base and J 5 bases, leaving 8 bases between the germline ends. The CDR3: CASSLEVRTGELFF. The CDR3 nucleotides are TGTGCCAGCAGCTTAGAGGTCAGGACCGGGGAGCTGTTTTTT.

The chain employs TRBV27 and TRBJ2-5; 13 bases line up with TRBD2. CDR3 length: 15 amino acids. The V segment lost 6 bases and the J segment 5 bases; nucleotides outside the gene matches: 6. The V gene's germline CDR1 is MNHEY and CDR2 SMNVEV (reference sequence). The CDR3 region is CASSRLAGGGETQYF. The CDR3 DNA sequence: TGTGCCAGCAGCCGACTAGCGGGGGGCGGGGAGACCCAGTACTTC.

V and J are TRBV10-1 and TRBJ1-1, with 7 bases identical to TRBD1. Germline assignment: CDR1 WNHNN and CDR2 SYGVQD (reference sequence). This CDR3 comprises 15 residues. J lost 5 bases, V lost 6 bases, and 12 bases had no gene match. The CDR3 protein is CASRIDRERGTEAFF. The CDR3 region has the DNA TGCGCCAGCAGGATCGACAGGGAACGCGGGACTGAAGCTTTCTTT.

The rearrangement links TRBV27 to TRBJ1-1; no reliable D call. Germline-derived CDR1 and CDR2 are MNHEY and SMNVEV (reference sequence). V was pared by 5 bases and J by 1 base, with 5 bases between. CDR3 length: 12 amino acids. Here the CDR3 DNA reads TGTGCCAGCAGTCACAAGAACACTGAAGCTTTCTTT. Its translation: CASSHKNTEAFF.

The chain employs TRBV30 and TRBJ1-5, with D tentatively TRBD1 (5 bases). The CDR3 loop spans 14 amino acids. The V end was cut by 3 bases, the J end by 7 bases, with 16 bases between. CDR1 is GTSNPN, CDR2 SVGIG, per germline (reference sequence). The CDR3 region has the DNA TGTGCCTGGAGCGGGGACTGGGTCGGCCAGCCCCAGCATTTT. Its translation is CAWSGDWVGQPQHF.

The V gene is TRBV5-1, the J gene TRBJ2-5, with D tentatively TRBD2 (5 bases). The CDR3 covers 16 residues. Germline CDR1 reads SGHRS; CDR2 reads YFSETQ. Trimming took off 7 bases at V and 1 base at J, with 20 bases between the two ends. The CDR3 loop reads CASSEVKRPIQETQYF. The CDR3 DNA follows: TGCGCCAGCTCCGAGGTGAAGCGGCCCATCCAAGAGACCCAGTACTTC.

In this sample, this clone turned up a few times. The chain employs TRBV7-2 and TRBJ2-5, with D possibly matching TRBD2 (5 bases). Trimming cost V 1 base and J 4 bases, with 7 bases left between them. The CDR3 is 13 residues long. CDR1 and CDR2 from the germline V gene are SGHTA and FQGNSA. CDR3 sequence reads: CASSLGLAETQYF. The CDR3, as DNA: TGTGCCAGCAGCTTAGGGCTAGCAGAGACCCAGTACTTC. Looking up the rest from reference TRBV7-2 and TRBJ2-5 gives the full variable domain: GAGVSQSPSNKVTEKGKDVELRCDPISGHTALYWYRQSLGQGLEFLIYFQGNSAPDKSGLPSDRFSAERTGGSVSTLTIQRTQQEDSAVYLCASSLGLAETQYFGPGTRLLVL.